Following are 30 T cell receptor beta chains from one sample sequenced in a study of Ad26.COV2.S vaccination and SARS-CoV-2 variants. Treatment indicated: around 19 received Ad26.COV2.S at low or high dose, single or two shots; roughly five received placebo; per-sample allocation not given. The samples were gathered on day 63 after the first injection of vaccine or placebo. Profiling relied on immunoSEQ multiplex PCR, and the TCRdb table lists in-frame clones only, not all of them. Of hundreds of thousands of clones listed, around 89% are singletons. This specimen was peripheral blood, taken in a trial of Ad26.COV2.S vaccine versus placebo. These TCRs come from a person aged 18-65 years who received the Ad26.COV2.S COVID-19 vaccine or a placebo.

The genes are TRBV7-9 and TRBJ2-7, with 10 positions matching TRBD1. Germline lookup yields CDR1 SEHNR and CDR2 FQNEAQ (reference sequence). This CDR3 spans 15 amino acids. The ends lost 5 bases at V and 0 bases at J; junction bases unmatched: 4. CDR3 sequence reads: CASSRQGAFSYEQYF. The CDR3 region has the DNA TGTGCCAGCAGCCGACAGGGGGCCTTCTCCTACGAGCAGTACTTC.

The table lists this clone with a count of one. This CDR3 is CASSQRQGGNQPQHF. CDR3 in DNA: TGTGCCAGCAGCCAGAGACAGGGGGGCAATCAGCCCCAGCATTTT. The chain couples TRBV3-1 (or the pseudogene TRBV3-2) to TRBJ1-5, with TRBD1 identical over 9 bases. The germline CDR1 and CDR2 sequences are LGHDT and YNNKEL (reference sequence). V shed 3 bases, J shed 2 bases, and the junction held 2 bases outside the gene matches. This CDR3 contains 15 residues.

The CDR3 DNA follows: TGTGCCACCAGTGAGCGGTATGGGGGTAAGGGAGAGACCCAGTACTTC. Amino acids: CATSERYGGKGETQYF. This chain links TRBV24-1 with TRBJ2-5; tentatively, D is TRBD1 or TRBD2 (5 bases each). CDR1 and CDR2 from the germline V gene are KGHDR and SFDVKD. V was shortened by 4 bases and J by 4 bases, with 18 bases between the two germline ends. The CDR3 runs to 16 residues.

The chain is built from TRBV7-2 and TRBJ1-6, with D uncertain. The CDR3 is made up of 14 amino acids. Deletions cut 2 bases from V and 10 bases from J, with 12 bases between. In germline, CDR1 is SGHTA, CDR2 FQGNSA. The CDR3 is CASSLQYGESPLHF. DNA of the CDR3: TGTGCCAGCAGCTTACAGTATGGGGAATCACCCCTCCACTTT.

The V gene is TRBV15, the J gene TRBJ1-1; D is undetermined. There are 14 residues in the CDR3. The V gene lost 9 bases and the J gene lost 0 bases, with 14 bases spanning the gap. CDR1 LNHNV and CDR2 YYDKDF come from the germline V gene (reference sequence). The CDR3 spells CATGLHLMNTEAFF. The DNA for the CDR3 is TGTGCCACTGGGTTGCACCTCATGAACACTGAAGCTTTCTTT.

The J gene is TRBJ1-1, the V gene TRBV5-6; no clear D gene. Trimming removed 0 bases from V and 1 base from J, with 10 bases in between. Germline V gene sequence: CDR1 SGHDT, CDR2 YYEEEE. The CDR3 has 15 amino acids. Written as DNA, the CDR3 is TGTGCCAGCAGCTTGGATCGTCGGACGAACACTGAAGCTTTCTTT. The encoded protein is CASSLDRRTNTEAFF. The entire variable domain, with the rest obtained from reference TRBV5-6 and TRBJ1-1, is as follows: DAGVTQSPTHLIKTRGQQVTLRCSPKSGHDTVSWYQQALGQGPQFIFQYYEEEERQRGNFPDRFSGHQFPNYSSELNVNALLLGDSALYLCASSLDRRTNTEAFFGQGTRLTVV.

CDR3 coding DNA: TGTGCCAGCAGACGGCACCCAGAGACCCAGTACTTC. This encodes CASRRHPETQYF. The chain combines TRBV2 with TRBJ2-5; D not resolved. This CDR3 has 12 residues. Per germline, CDR1 SNHLY and CDR2 FYNNEI. With 6 bases removed from V and 4 bases from J, the gap between germline ends came to 9 bases.

The chain joins TRBV5-8 to TRBJ2-7, with a weak D call TRBD2 (6 bases). CDR1 and CDR2 from the germline V gene are SGHTS and YDEGEE. The CDR3 consists of 15 residues. Trimming took 4 bases from V and 7 from J, leaving 21 bases between them. CDR3 sequence (DNA): TGTGCCAGCAGCCCTGGAGTAGGTGGAGGGCAAGAGCAGTACTTC. Protein: CASSPGVGGGQEQYF.

The V gene is TRBV29-1, the J gene TRBJ2-3, with 9 bases identical to TRBD1. Germline assignment: CDR1 SQVTM and CDR2 ANQGSEA. This CDR3 contains 14 residues. V gave up 7 bases and J gave up 2 bases; unmatched junction bases: 7. For the CDR3, the DNA is TGCAGCGCCCCGGGACAGGGTTACACAGATACGCAGTATTTT. Translated: CSAPGQGYTDTQYF.

The rearrangement links TRBV24-1 to TRBJ2-1, with D possibly matching TRBD1 (6 bases). The CDR3 loop spans 14 amino acids. Germline CDR1 KGHDR, CDR2 SFDVKD. The germline V and J ends were trimmed by 4 bases and 0 bases, with 6 bases remaining between them. Here the CDR3 reads CATSEGASYNEQFF. Written as DNA, the CDR3 is TGTGCCACCAGTGAGGGGGCCTCCTACAATGAGCAGTTCTTC.

The V and J genes are TRBV24-1 and TRBJ1-5; D not certain. V lost 12 bases, J lost 1 base, and 21 bases lay in between. The germline V gene has CDR1 KGHDR and CDR2 SFDVKD. The CDR3 loop spans 16 amino acids. CDR3 nucleotides: TGTGCCGCCGCCCTCGGGCAGACTAAAAGCAATCAGCCCCAGCATTTT. Protein product: CAAALGQTKSNQPQHF.

The rearrangement links TRBV7-2 to TRBJ1-3; 12 nucleotides align to TRBD1. The ends lost 5 bases at V and 5 bases at J; junction bases unmatched: 10. CDR3 size: 17 residues. Germline V gene data show CDR1 as SGHTA and CDR2 as FQGNSA. In DNA, the CDR3 is TGTGCCAGCAGCGAACAGGGACAGGGGGCTTCAAGAAACACCATATATTTT. It codes for CASSEQGQGASRNTIYF. The entire variable domain, with the rest obtained from reference TRBV7-2 and TRBJ1-3, is as follows: GAGVSQSPSNKVTEKGKDVELRCDPISGHTALYWYRQSLGQGLEFLIYFQGNSAPDKSGLPSDRFSAERTGGSVSTLTIQRTQQEDSAVYLCASSEQGQGASRNTIYFGEGSWLTVV.

This chain uses TRBV29-1 with TRBJ2-5, with 9 bases identical to TRBD2. CDR1 and CDR2 from the germline V gene are SQVTM and ANQGSEA. Trimming cost V 4 bases and J 4 bases; bases outside gene matches: 10. The CDR3 has 15 amino acids. The CDR3 reads CSVARLAGRTETQYF. CDR3 DNA sequence: TGCAGCGTTGCGCGCCTAGCGGGGAGGACAGAGACCCAGTACTTC. The whole variable domain, remainder taken from reference TRBV29-1 and TRBJ2-5, is SAVISQKPSRDICQRGTSLTIQCQVDSQVTMMFWYRQQPGQSLTLIATANQGSEATYESGFVIDKFPISRPNLTFSTLTVSNMSPEDSSIYLCSVARLAGRTETQYFGPGTRLLVL.

For the CDR3, the DNA is TGTGCCAGCAGTGAAGCTCCGGGGCTCTATGGCTACACCTTC. Translated, it gives CASSEAPGLYGYTF. The chain has TRBV6-1 and TRBJ1-2; a possible D gene is TRBD1 (5 bases). V was clipped by 0 bases and J by 4 bases, with 9 bases between them. The CDR3 spans 14 residues. The germline V gene encodes CDR1 MNHNS and CDR2 SASEGT.

The chain carries TRBV7-9 and TRBJ1-2; D unclear. Germline V gene sequence: CDR1 SEHNR, CDR2 FQNEAQ (reference sequence). Trimming took 1 base from V and 4 from J, leaving 13 bases between them. This CDR3 is 15 amino acids long. Here the CDR3 reads CASSLGDGNVYGYTF. CDR3 DNA sequence: TGTGCCAGCAGCTTAGGGGATGGGAACGTCTATGGCTACACCTTC.

The chain recombines TRBV6-5 with TRBJ2-7; no reliable D call. There are 11 residues in the CDR3. CDR1 MNHEY and CDR2 SVGAGI come from the germline V gene. V was shortened by 8 bases and J by 0 bases, with 5 bases between the two germline ends. The CDR3 DNA follows: TGTGCCAGCGGCGACTCCTACGAGCAGTACTTC. Encoded protein: CASGDSYEQYF.

The V call is TRBV6-2 or TRBV6-3, the J call TRBJ1-1; possible D gene TRBD1, 6 bases. CDR1 and CDR2 (germline): MNHEY, SVGEGT. The ends were cut back, 5 bases at V and 7 bases at J, with 8 bases in the middle. This CDR3 has 11 residues. The CDR3 reads CASSPDSEAFF. The CDR3 nucleotides read TGTGCCAGCAGTCCGGACAGTGAAGCTTTCTTT.

The V and J genes are TRBV19 and TRBJ2-3; D perhaps matches TRBD2 (6 bases). Trimming took off 4 bases at V and 2 bases at J, with 16 bases between the two ends. Germline CDR1 LNHDA, CDR2 SQIVND (reference sequence). There are 16 residues in the CDR3. The CDR3 bases are TGTGCCAGTAGTAAACGCGGAACGGGACTCACAGATACGCAGTATTTT. Amino acid sequence: CASSKRGTGLTDTQYF. The complete variable domain, with remaining parts taken from reference TRBV19 and TRBJ2-3, reads DGGITQSPKYLFRKEGQNVTLSCEQNLNHDAMYWYRQDPGQGLRLIYYSQIVNDFQKGDIAEGYSVSREKKESFPLTVTSAQKNPTAFYLCASSKRGTGLTDTQYFGPGTRLTVL.

The CDR3 coding sequence is TGTGCCAGCAGTGAACGAAGCGGGTATGGCTACACCTTC. Amino acid sequence: CASSERSGYGYTF. The chain carries TRBV6-1 and TRBJ1-2; D is uncertain. The germline CDR1 and CDR2 sequences are MNHNS and SASEGT. Trimming stripped 2 bases from V and 5 bases from J, with 9 bases between. This CDR3 comprises 13 residues.

V usage is TRBV29-1 and J usage is TRBJ2-2, with D maybe TRBD1 (5 bases). The ends were cut back, 4 bases at V and 6 bases at J, with 12 bases in the middle. The CDR3 covers 13 residues. Germline CDR1 reads SQVTM; CDR2 reads ANQGSEA. CDR3 loop: CSVAVRAAGELFF. The CDR3 nucleotides read TGCAGCGTTGCAGTCAGGGCGGCCGGGGAGCTGTTTTTT.

The V call is TRBV2, the J call TRBJ1-4; 10 bases match TRBD1. The CDR3 has 12 residues. The junction had 10 bases not matched to a gene; V was cut back by 8 bases and J by 16 bases. The germline V gene has CDR1 SNHLY and CDR2 FYNNEI. CDR3 in DNA: TGTGCCAGCCGGGACAGGGGCCCCGTACCGTTTTTT. This translates into CASRDRGPVPFF.

The rearrangement joins TRBV14 to TRBJ2-2; 9 bases align to TRBD2. The V gene end was trimmed by 0 bases and the J gene end by 4 bases; junction bases not matched to a gene: 9. Germline CDR1 is SGHDN and CDR2 is FVKESK. The CDR3 runs to 18 residues. DNA for the CDR3: TGTGCCAGCAGCCAAGACCCCCTGCGGGGGGGAGTCACCGGGGAGCTGTTTTTT. This translates into CASSQDPLRGGVTGELFF.

The V call is TRBV5-4, the J call TRBJ2-2, with D possibly TRBD2 on 6 matching bases. The CDR3 extends over 16 amino acids. Trimming left V 2 bases short and J 7 bases short, with 18 bases between. Germline assignment: CDR1 SGHNT and CDR2 YYREEE (reference sequence). CDR3 nucleotide sequence: TGTGCCAGCAGCTTTTTCGACTCGCGGGGTGTCGGGGAGCTGTTTTTT. This codes for CASSFFDSRGVGELFF.

The chain links TRBV19 to TRBJ2-1; the D is unclear. CDR3 length: 15 residues. V was pared by 2 bases and J by 5 bases, with 13 bases between. Germline V gene data show CDR1 as LNHDA and CDR2 as SQIVND (reference sequence). DNA for the CDR3: TGTGCCAGTAGTATAATAAGGTCATTCGACAATGAGCAGTTCTTC. The encoded protein is CASSIIRSFDNEQFF.

The chain combines TRBV11-2 with TRBJ2-2; D gene ambiguous. Germline-derived CDR1 and CDR2 are SGHAT and FQNNGV. The CDR3 length is 18 residues. The germline V and J ends were trimmed by 3 bases and 0 bases, with 17 bases remaining between them. CDR3 amino acids: CASSFQPPPSANTGELFF. Here the CDR3 DNA reads TGTGCCAGCAGCTTTCAGCCCCCGCCCAGCGCGAACACCGGGGAGCTGTTTTTT.

The J gene is TRBJ2-1, the V gene TRBV11-2; 7 bases agree with TRBD2. The CDR3 sequence is 16 residues long. The junction had 13 bases not matched to a gene; V was cut back by 2 bases and J by 9 bases. Germline V gene lookup returns CDR1 SGHAT and CDR2 FQNNGV. CDR3 region: CASSLLGGSPTSEQFF. CDR3 nucleotides: TGTGCCAGCAGCTTACTTGGCGGGAGCCCTACTAGTGAGCAGTTCTTC.

The rearrangement uses TRBV7-3 and TRBJ2-5, with D possibly called TRBD1 or TRBD2 (5 bases each). This CDR3 comprises 15 residues. Trimming cost V 2 bases and J 5 bases, with 15 bases left between them. Germline V lookup: CDR1 SGHTA, CDR2 FQGTGA. The DNA for the CDR3 is TGTGCCAGCAGCTTAGGGACCCCCGGGTTGGAGACCCAGTACTTC. It translates to CASSLGTPGLETQYF.

This clone was seen a few times. The rearrangement uses TRBV5-4 and TRBJ2-5; TRBD1 aligns across 7 bases. J gave up 5 bases and V 4 bases, and 8 bases lay outside the gene matches. Per germline, CDR1 SGHNT and CDR2 YYREEE (reference sequence). The length of the CDR3 is 14 residues. The CDR3 DNA reads as TGTGCCAGCAGCATACAGGGGCATCAGGAGACCCAGTACTTC. Its protein is CASSIQGHQETQYF.

The rearrangement uses TRBV24-1 and TRBJ1-2; D possibly corresponds to TRBD1 (6 bases). Deletions cut 3 bases from V and 2 bases from J, with 12 bases between. The length of the CDR3 is 15 residues. Looked up from germline, CDR1 is KGHDR and CDR2 is SFDVKD. As DNA, the CDR3 is TGTGCCACCAGTGATCCTCGACAGGAGAACTATGGCTACACCTTC. Amino acid sequence: CATSDPRQENYGYTF.

About this clone itself: The sample contains more than one DNA sequence encoding this CDR3. The V gene is TRBV2, the J gene TRBJ1-4, with 9 bases lining up with TRBD1. The CDR3 spans 14 residues. The J segment lost 8 bases and the V segment lost 6 bases, leaving 7 bases of the junction unmatched. From germline, CDR1 is SNHLY and CDR2 FYNNEI. This CDR3 reads CASSLTGQGEKLFF. CDR3 nucleotides: TGTGCCAGCAGCCTAACTGGACAGGGGGAAAAACTGTTTTTT.